This T cell receptor (beta chain) was identified during a study of T cell responses to AZD1222 COVID-19 vaccine. Notes on the study in general: Repertoires were collected only later (after the peak T cell response had occurred).

Between the trimmed V and J ends, which lost 3 bases and 2 bases, there was a span of 22 bases. Germline V gene sequence: CDR1 LGHDT, CDR2 YNNKEL (reference sequence). The CDR3 has 18 amino acids. About this clone itself: Antigen unknown.

The repertoire was sequenced with immunoSEQ multiplex PCR; TCRdb's copy has only in-frame clones and lacks some. This sample has 90,000 to 130,000 clones, with about 81% found just once. The receptor comes from an adult in good health. The chain combines TRBV3-1 (or the pseudogene TRBV3-2) with TRBJ1-1; D ambiguous. The sequenced sample was peripheral blood, obtained on day 0 of AZD1222 vaccination. The CDR3 DNA follows: TGTGCCAGCAGCCAGGCTCAGATTGGCCTGACACTCAACACTGAAGCTTTCTTT. Translating gives CASSQAQIGLTLNTEAFF.